This T cell receptor beta chain was sequenced in a study of blood T cell repertoires in COVID-19 (dated by TCRdb to about 2020). Regarding the study in general: Samples from collaborators originated in the United States, Italy and Spain and spanned both the acute and convalescent phases of COVID-19. The material from the prospective study consisted of cDNA or gDNA derived from T cells, B-cell-depleted T cells, or PBMCs. Subjects who had been exposed to COVID-19, were actively infected with it, or had recovered from it provided the deeply sampled blood TCRbeta repertoires that made up the dataset. The repertoires were made available in a free public database intended to serve as a resource for research on the immune response to SARS-CoV-2. Samples came from the ongoing ImmuneRACE study (first 160 participants) plus 1,254 subjects from 6 global collaborators. Nearly every sample came with metadata listing a de-identified subject ID, COVID-19 status, age in years and sex. Where available, HLA class I and class II types were obtained from metadata supplied by the sample provider rather than from assay-based typing. What the work shows at the level of the full study, not this receptor alone: Clinical and demographic metadata were provided uncurated, with the amount varying by source and participant.

The immunoSEQ Assay, a bias-controlled multiplex PCR, was used to amplify TCRbeta CDR3 regions from genomic DNA. The study's own analysis went as follows. The number of nucleated cells in each sample was estimated from the amplification of reference gene primers within the assay. Sequence reads were collapsed and filtered to measure the absolute abundance of every unique TCRbeta CDR3 rearrangement. For each sample, productive Simpson clonality was calculated by taking the square root of Simpson's diversity index across productive rearrangements. Entries here come from immuneACCESS through TCRdb and include only in-frame sequences with V and J called. Some clones fail to appear in such tables; in the studies checked, an unresolved V gene covers under half of the shortfall, and the cause of the remainder is unknown. That table gives V, J and clone size, and the DNA gave D and trimming. This sample holds 95,000 to 150,000 clones; roughly 89% were observed only once. About 4% of the sample is held by the ten biggest clonotypes.

V and J are trimmed by 4 bases and 6 bases, and the gene matches miss 7 bases of the junction. The CDR3 numbers 14 residues from cysteine through phenylalanine. CDR3 DNA only is kept here, 42 bases in frame from base 1. The germline V gene (reference sequence) specifies GTSNPN as CDR1 and SVGIG as CDR2. Enrolling through a virtual design, the prospective study's participants ranged in age from roughly 18 to 89 years and lived across some 23 United States geographic areas. In the prospective study, participants were assigned to cohorts based on the clinical history participants reported in a screening survey and a study questionnaire. Recovered participants in ImmuneRACE Cohort 3 were defined by two consecutive negative NP/OP PCR tests, clearance by a healthcare professional, or resolution of symptoms. In the prospective study, whole blood, serum and a nasopharyngeal or oropharyngeal swab were collected from each participant by mobile phlebotomists. Over an approximately 2-month period, participants in the prospective study had the option of providing additional blood draws and questionnaires. Before DNA extraction, blood samples from the prospective study were shipped at room temperature or frozen.

This clone appeared once. What antigen it recognizes has not been identified. Per-base qualities were not stored, and no clone one base away is much larger. The source material was PBMCs or T cells enriched from blood (not recorded which). This TCR came from a woman in her thirties who had recovered from COVID-19. The chain is encoded by TRBV30 joined to TRBJ2-2; 8 central nucleotides agree with TRBD2. The nucleotide sequence reads TGTGCCTGGAACAGGAGGACTAGCCCCGGGGAGCTGTTTTTT. It translates as CAWNRRTSPGELFF.